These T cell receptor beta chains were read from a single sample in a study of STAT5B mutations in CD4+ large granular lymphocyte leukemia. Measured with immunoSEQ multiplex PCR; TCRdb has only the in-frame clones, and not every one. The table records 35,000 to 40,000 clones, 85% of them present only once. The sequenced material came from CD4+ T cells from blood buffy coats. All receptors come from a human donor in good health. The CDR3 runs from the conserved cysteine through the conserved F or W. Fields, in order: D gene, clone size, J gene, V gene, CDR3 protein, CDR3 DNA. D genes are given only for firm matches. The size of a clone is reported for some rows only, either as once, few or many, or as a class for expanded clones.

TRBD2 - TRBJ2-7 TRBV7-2 CASSLGPLAGGPGEQYF TGTGCCAGCAGCTTAGGGCCCCTGGCGGGAGGGCCGGGGGAGCAGTACTTC
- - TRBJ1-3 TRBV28 CASSLGRINTIYF TGTGCCAGCAGTTTAGGGAGGATCAACACCATATATTTT
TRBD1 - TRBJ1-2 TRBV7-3 CASSLSTGTGVDGYTF TGTGCCAGCAGCTTATCGACCGGGACAGGGGTGGATGGCTACACCTTC
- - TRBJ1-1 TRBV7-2 CASSLSRANTEAFF TGTGCCAGCAGCTTAAGCAGGGCGAACACTGAAGCTTTCTTT
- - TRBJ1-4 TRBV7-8 CASSSPGGANEKLFF TGTGCCAGCAGCTCACCGGGGGGGGCAAATGAAAAACTGTTTTTT
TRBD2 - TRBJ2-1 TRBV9 CASSGTSGRGYNEQFF TGTGCCAGCAGCGGGACTAGCGGGAGGGGGTACAATGAGCAGTTCTTC
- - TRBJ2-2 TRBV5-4 CASSFLGTASGTGELFF TGTGCCAGCAGCTTCCTTGGGACAGCTAGCGGAACCGGGGAGCTGTTTTTT
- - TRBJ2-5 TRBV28 CASSPVGQGRETQYF TGTGCCAGCAGTCCCGTAGGTCAGGGGAGGGAGACCCAGTACTTC
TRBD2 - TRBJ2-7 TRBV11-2 CASSPHSGSGYEQYF TGTGCCAGCAGCCCCCATAGCGGGAGTGGTTACGAGCAGTACTTC
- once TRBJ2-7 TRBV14 CASSQDGVHEQYF TGTGCCAGCAGCCAAGACGGGGTCCACGAGCAGTACTTC
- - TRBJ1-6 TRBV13 CASSFGTSYNSPLHF TGTGCCAGCAGCTTCGGGACCTCCTATAATTCACCCCTCCACTTT
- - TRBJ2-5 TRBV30 CAWARGGRGGETQYF TGTGCCTGGGCTAGAGGGGGCAGGGGGGGAGAGACCCAGTACTTC
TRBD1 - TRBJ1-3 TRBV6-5 CASSSDRKPGNTIYF TGTGCCAGCAGCTCGGACAGGAAGCCTGGAAACACCATATATTTT
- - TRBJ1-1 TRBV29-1 CSVGPNLINTEAFF TGCAGCGTTGGCCCGAACTTGATAAACACTGAAGCTTTCTTT
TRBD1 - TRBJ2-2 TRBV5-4 CASKLQGGDGELFF TGTGCCAGCAAGTTACAGGGGGGAGACGGGGAGCTGTTTTTT
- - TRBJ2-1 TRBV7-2 CASSLMSNEQFF TGTGCCAGCAGCTTAATGAGTAATGAGCAGTTCTTC
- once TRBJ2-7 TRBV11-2 CASSLIYVEQYF TGTGCCAGCAGCCTAATATACGTGGAGCAGTACTTC